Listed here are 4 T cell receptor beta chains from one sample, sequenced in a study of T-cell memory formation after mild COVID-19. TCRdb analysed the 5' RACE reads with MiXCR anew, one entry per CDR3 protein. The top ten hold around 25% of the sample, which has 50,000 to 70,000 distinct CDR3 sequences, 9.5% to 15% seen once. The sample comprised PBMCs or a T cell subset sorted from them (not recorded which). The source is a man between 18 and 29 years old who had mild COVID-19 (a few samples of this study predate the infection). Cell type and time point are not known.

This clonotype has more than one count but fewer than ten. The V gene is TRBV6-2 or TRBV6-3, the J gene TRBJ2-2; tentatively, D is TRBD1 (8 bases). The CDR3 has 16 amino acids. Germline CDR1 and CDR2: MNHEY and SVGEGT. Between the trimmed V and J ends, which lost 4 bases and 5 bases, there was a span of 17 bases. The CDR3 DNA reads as TGTGCCAGCAGTTCCGAGGACAGGGAGGGGACCGGGGAGCTGTTTTTT. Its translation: CASSSEDREGTGELFF.

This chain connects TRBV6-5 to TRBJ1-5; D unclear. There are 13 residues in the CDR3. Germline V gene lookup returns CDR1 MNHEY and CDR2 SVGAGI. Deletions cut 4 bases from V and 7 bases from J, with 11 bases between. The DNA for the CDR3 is TGTGCCAGCAGTTCCCGGTGGGGACAGCCCCAGCATTTT. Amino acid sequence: CASSSRWGQPQHF.

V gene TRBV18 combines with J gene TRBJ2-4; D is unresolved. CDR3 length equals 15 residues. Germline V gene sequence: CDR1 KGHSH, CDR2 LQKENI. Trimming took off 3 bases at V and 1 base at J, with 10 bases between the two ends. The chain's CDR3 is CASSPMAGAKNIQYF. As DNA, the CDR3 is TGTGCCAGCTCACCGATGGCCGGGGCCAAAAACATTCAGTACTTC.

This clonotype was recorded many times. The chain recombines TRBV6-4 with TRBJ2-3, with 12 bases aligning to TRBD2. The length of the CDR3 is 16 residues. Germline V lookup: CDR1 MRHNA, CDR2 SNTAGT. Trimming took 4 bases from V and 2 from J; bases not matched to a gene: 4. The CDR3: CASSASGGDSTDTQYF. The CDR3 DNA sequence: TGTGCCAGCAGTGCTAGCGGGGGGGATTCCACAGATACGCAGTATTTT.